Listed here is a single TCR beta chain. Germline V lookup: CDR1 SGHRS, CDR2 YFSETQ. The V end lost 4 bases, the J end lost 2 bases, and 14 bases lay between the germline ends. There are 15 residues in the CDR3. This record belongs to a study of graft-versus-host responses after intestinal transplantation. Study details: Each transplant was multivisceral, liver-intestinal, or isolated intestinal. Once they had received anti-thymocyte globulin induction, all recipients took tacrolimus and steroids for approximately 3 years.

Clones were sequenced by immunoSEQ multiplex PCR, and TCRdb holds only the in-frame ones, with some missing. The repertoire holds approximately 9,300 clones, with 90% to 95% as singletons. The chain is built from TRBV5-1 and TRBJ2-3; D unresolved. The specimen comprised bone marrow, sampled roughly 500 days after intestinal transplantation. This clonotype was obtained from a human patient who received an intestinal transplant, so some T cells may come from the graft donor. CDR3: CASSRVSTNTDTQYF. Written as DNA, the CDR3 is TGCGCCAGCAGCAGGGTTAGTACTAACACAGATACGCAGTATTTT.